This TCR beta chain was sequenced in a study of patients and donors after allogeneic stem cell transplantation. TCRdb itself ran the RT-PCR reads through MiXCR, one entry per CDR3 protein. The data hold approximately 160,000 distinct CDR3 sequences, with roughly 31% observed a single time. The CDR3 sequence is 19 residues long. Germline assignment: CDR1 LGHNA and CDR2 YSLEER. The junction had 13 bases not matched to a gene; V was cut back by 1 base and J by 4 bases. This TCR derives from a human donor who was either an allogeneic HSCT recipient or a stem cell or donor lymphocyte infusion donor (not recorded which). It is not recorded whose cells these are; they may come from a transplant donor. Sequencing input: blood, either unsorted or a sorted T cell fraction (not recorded which). This sequence joins TRBV4-3 and TRBJ2-7, with 13 bases identical to TRBD2. CDR3 nucleotides: TGCGCCAGCAGCCAAGTTGGGGCTGGGGGACTAGCGGGGATATACGAGCAGTACTTC. Its protein product is CASSQVGAGGLAGIYEQYF.